These 28 T cell receptor beta chains came from one sample sequenced in a study of shared clonotypes between healthy human individuals. The table came from immunoSEQ multiplex PCR; TCRdb's copy has only in-frame clones and leaves some out. The sample comprises roughly 1,000,000 clones, 75% to 85% of which are singletons, and around 0.47% rests with the top ten. Sequenced material: memory CD4+ T cells from PBMCs. As for subset: CD45RA-negative fraction. Receptors were obtained from a man younger than 30 in good health. Some clones in this sample may be carry-over from other donors' samples.

This clone was recorded at least ten times. The rearrangement links TRBV7-9 to TRBJ1-3, with D hard to call. This CDR3 comprises 14 residues. Germline V gives CDR1 SEHNR, CDR2 FQNEAQ (reference sequence). V dropped 8 bases and J dropped 0 bases, with 11 bases sitting between them. The CDR3 region is CASGFSLSGNTIYF. The DNA for the CDR3 is TGTGCCAGCGGGTTCTCCCTCTCTGGAAACACCATATATTTT.

J is TRBJ2-7 and V is TRBV10-3; D gene ambiguous. Looked up from germline, CDR1 is ENHRY and CDR2 is SYGVKD. This CDR3 has 13 amino acids. The V end lost 4 bases, the J end lost 3 bases, and 10 bases lay between the germline ends. The DNA for the CDR3 is TGTGCCATCAGTGCTGTAGCAGACTACGAGCAGTACTTC. As protein: CAISAVADYEQYF.

The chain links TRBV9 to TRBJ2-7; 9 bases map to TRBD1. The CDR3 has 17 amino acids. The germline V gene has CDR1 SGDLS and CDR2 YYNGEE. The V segment lost 0 bases and the J segment 3 bases; nucleotides outside the gene matches: 10. The CDR3 loop reads CASSVAPADRGSYEQYF. CDR3 nucleotides: TGTGCCAGCAGCGTAGCCCCAGCGGACAGGGGAAGCTACGAGCAGTACTTC.

Details on this clone: Other DNA sequences in the same sample also yield this CDR3. V is TRBV11-2 and J is TRBJ2-3, with D perhaps TRBD1 (5 bases). Trimming pared 1 base from V and 5 bases from J, leaving 10 bases between. The CDR3 loop spans 14 amino acids. Germline lookup yields CDR1 SGHAT and CDR2 FQNNGV. Here the CDR3 reads CASSLGQGGDTQYF. DNA of the CDR3: TGTGCCAGCAGCTTAGGGCAGGGTGGAGATACGCAGTATTTT.

This rearrangement joins TRBV5-1 to TRBJ1-1; D is perhaps TRBD1 (5 bases). The CDR3 covers 14 residues. Germline lookup yields CDR1 SGHRS and CDR2 YFSETQ. V lost 2 bases, J lost 1 base, and 9 bases lay in between. CDR3 coding DNA: TGCGCCAGCAGCTTCGGGACCGGGAACACTGAAGCTTTCTTT. Amino acids: CASSFGTGNTEAFF.

The chain is built from TRBV10-1 and TRBJ2-1; 10 nucleotides line up with TRBD2. The CDR3 length is 16 residues. Germline V gives CDR1 WNHNN, CDR2 SYGVQD (reference sequence). The trim removed 2 bases at V and 9 bases at J, leaving 10 bases unmatched. CDR3 residues: CASSEASGSIRGEQFF. CDR3 DNA sequence: TGCGCCAGCAGTGAGGCTAGCGGGAGTATAAGGGGTGAGCAGTTCTTC.

J is TRBJ1-5 and V is TRBV5-8; D not certain. The CDR3 has 12 amino acids. The ends were cut back, 4 bases at V and 5 bases at J, with 7 bases in the middle. Germline V gene sequence: CDR1 SGHTS, CDR2 YDEGEE. CDR3 region: CASSGPYQPQHF. The DNA of the CDR3 is TGTGCCAGCAGCGGGCCATATCAGCCCCAGCATTTT.

The rearrangement joins TRBV5-6 to TRBJ2-7; 16 nucleotides agree with TRBD2. CDR1 is SGHDT, CDR2 YYEEEE, per germline. The junction had 14 bases not matched to a gene; V was cut back by 2 bases and J by 6 bases. CDR3 length: 19 residues. The CDR3 loop is CASSFDAGTSGRGKREQYF. CDR3 nucleotide sequence: TGTGCCAGCAGCTTCGACGCAGGGACTAGCGGGAGGGGAAAGCGCGAGCAGTACTTC.

CDR3 nucleotide sequence: TGTGCCAGCAGTTTAGGGGGGGCAGGTGAGCAGTACTTC. It specifies CASSLGGAGEQYF. This rearrangement joins TRBV28 to TRBJ2-7; D may be TRBD2 (7 bases). The V end lost 2 bases, the J end lost 7 bases, and 12 bases lay between the germline ends. This CDR3 has 13 amino acids. Germline V lookup: CDR1 MDHEN, CDR2 SYDVKM.

This clone occurred a few times. The chain has TRBV11-2 and TRBJ1-1; D unresolved. CDR3 length equals 13 residues. Germline CDR1 and CDR2: SGHAT and FQNNGV. Between the trimmed V and J ends, which lost 2 bases and 7 bases, there was a span of 11 bases. This chain's CDR3 is CASSLPRRVEAFF. DNA for the CDR3: TGTGCCAGCAGCTTACCTCGACGGGTTGAAGCTTTCTTT. Supplemented by reference TRBV11-2 and TRBJ1-1, the full variable domain reads EAGVAQSPRYKIIEKRQSVAFWCNPISGHATLYWYQQILGQGPKLLIQFQNNGVVDDSQLPKDRFSAERLKGVDSTLKIQPAKLEDSAVYLCASSLPRRVEAFFGQGTRLTVV.

The V gene is TRBV6-6, the J gene TRBJ1-5; possibly TRBD1 for D (6 bases). Germline lookup yields CDR1 MNHNY and CDR2 SVGAGI (reference sequence). V dropped 5 bases and J dropped 3 bases, with 14 bases sitting between them. The CDR3 contains 15 residues. The CDR3 DNA sequence: TGTGCCAGCAGTGCCAGACAGGTCACCAATCAGCCCCAGCATTTT. Translating gives CASSARQVTNQPQHF.

This clone was picked up a small number of times. The chain recombines TRBV27 with TRBJ1-5; D not resolved. In germline, CDR1 is MNHEY, CDR2 SMNVEV (reference sequence). V was trimmed by 4 bases and J by 1 base, leaving 17 bases between them. The CDR3 loop spans 17 amino acids. CDR3 protein: CASSSGFPGASNQPQHF. Here the CDR3 DNA reads TGTGCCAGCAGTTCCGGGTTCCCCGGAGCGAGCAATCAGCCCCAGCATTTT.

V is TRBV6-5 and J is TRBJ1-5, with no clear D. V lost 8 bases, J lost 4 bases, and 15 bases lay in between. CDR1 is MNHEY, CDR2 SVGAGI, per germline. This CDR3 has 14 amino acids. This chain's CDR3 is CASGEPRRNQPQHF. CDR3 nucleotide sequence: TGTGCCAGCGGTGAACCGAGGAGAAATCAGCCCCAGCATTTT.

With regard to this clone: This specimen includes other DNA sequences encoding the same CDR3. This chain links TRBV5-1 with TRBJ1-1, with 10 bases fitting TRBD1. The V segment lost 0 bases and the J segment 5 bases; nucleotides outside the gene matches: 1. The CDR3 has 14 residues. CDR1 SGHRS and CDR2 YFSETQ come from the germline V gene. As DNA, the CDR3 is TGCGCCAGCAGCTTGGGACAGGGGGCGACTGAAGCTTTCTTT. Its translation: CASSLGQGATEAFF.

The chain employs TRBV28 and TRBJ1-5, with TRBD1 matching over 8 bases. Germline CDR1 is MDHEN and CDR2 is SYDVKM. CDR3 length equals 15 residues. J gave up 4 bases and V 2 bases, and 4 bases lay outside the gene matches. This CDR3 is CASSLVRTGNQPQHF. CDR3 in DNA: TGTGCCAGCAGTTTAGTCCGGACAGGGAATCAGCCCCAGCATTTT. The whole variable domain, remainder taken from reference TRBV28 and TRBJ1-5, is DVKVTQSSRYLVKRTGEKVFLECVQDMDHENMFWYRQDPGLGLRLIYFSYDVKMKEKGDIPEGYSVSREKKERFSLILESASTNQTSMYLCASSLVRTGNQPQHFGDGTRLSIL.

V is TRBV7-2 and J is TRBJ2-1, with no clear D. CDR3 length equals 11 residues. Germline CDR1 reads SGHTA; CDR2 reads FQGNSA. V dropped 0 bases and J dropped 14 bases, with 8 bases sitting between them. The CDR3 region is CASSLAGIEFF. The CDR3 nucleotides are TGTGCCAGCAGCTTAGCGGGAATCGAGTTCTTC.

This chain connects TRBV10-3 to TRBJ1-5; D might be TRBD1 (5 bases). V dropped 5 bases and J dropped 5 bases, with 7 bases sitting between them. Germline values: CDR1 ENHRY, CDR2 SYGVKD. The CDR3 spans 12 residues. In DNA, the CDR3 is TGTGCCATCAGTCCGGGGGATCAGCCCCAGCATTTT. Translation gives CAISPGDQPQHF.

The chain carries TRBV28 and TRBJ1-1, with 9 bases fitting TRBD1. Germline CDR1 reads MDHEN; CDR2 reads SYDVKM. This CDR3 comprises 17 residues. J gave up 11 bases and V 4 bases, and 20 bases lay outside the gene matches. This chain's CDR3 is CASSSPGQGWGTNWAFF. The CDR3 nucleotides are TGTGCCAGCAGTTCCCCGGGACAGGGTTGGGGAACCAATTGGGCTTTCTTT.

The chain couples TRBV10-1 to TRBJ2-3; D might be TRBD1 (6 bases). The CDR3 runs to 17 residues. V dropped 4 bases and J dropped 1 base, with 18 bases sitting between them. CDR1 is WNHNN, CDR2 SYGVQD, per germline (reference sequence). In nucleotides, the CDR3 is TGCGCCAGCAGTGCAATGGGGGCCCCGATTCGCACAGATACGCAGTATTTT. This translates into CASSAMGAPIRTDTQYF.

This clone was observed many times. The V and J genes are TRBV30 and TRBJ2-1, with a tentative D call TRBD2 (6 bases). CDR3 length equals 16 residues. V lost 4 bases and J 7 bases, leaving 23 bases between the germline ends. Germline V gene sequence: CDR1 GTSNPN, CDR2 SVGIG (reference sequence). The CDR3 nucleotides read TGTGCCTGGATCACCTCCAGGGAGGCCCTCAAGAATGAGCAGTTCTTC. It codes for CAWITSREALKNEQFF.

DNA of the CDR3: TGCGCCAGCGGAGGACGGGGACAGATCGACAATGAGCAGTTCTTC. It is translated as CASGGRGQIDNEQFF. The chain is built from TRBV5-1 and TRBJ2-1; 7 bases map to TRBD1. J lost 5 bases, V lost 7 bases, and 12 bases had no gene match. CDR1 SGHRS and CDR2 YFSETQ come from the germline V gene. CDR3 length: 15 amino acids. Complete variable domain (other parts from reference TRBV5-1 and TRBJ2-1): KAGVTQTPRYLIKTRGQQVTLSCSPISGHRSVSWYQQTPGQGLQFLFEYFSETQRNKGNFPGRFSGRQFSNSRSEMNVSTLELGDSALYLCASGGRGQIDNEQFFGPGTRLTVL.

About this clone itself: A read error may be the cause here, since a much bigger clone is one base away. The CDR3 loop is CASSQDRTGKNIQFF. The CDR3 nucleotides read TGTGCCAGCAGCCAAGATAGAACAGGAAAAAACATTCAGTTCTTC. The rearrangement links TRBV4-2 to TRBJ2-1, with D maybe TRBD1 (5 bases). Per germline, CDR1 LGHNA and CDR2 YNFKEQ. With 0 bases removed from V and 13 bases from J, the gap between germline ends came to 19 bases. This CDR3 has 15 residues.

This clone occurred a few times. The chain carries TRBV2 and TRBJ1-1; D gene unclear. The CDR3 is 13 residues long. Germline CDR1 and CDR2: SNHLY and FYNNEI. V was clipped by 3 bases and J by 4 bases, with 9 bases between them. The CDR3 region has the DNA TGTGCCAGCAGTGAGGCCGGTATCACTGAAGCTTTCTTT. Its protein is CASSEAGITEAFF.

The gene calls are TRBV2 and TRBJ2-5; 8 nucleotides align to TRBD1. From germline, CDR1 is SNHLY and CDR2 FYNNEI. The CDR3 is 15 amino acids. Trimming cost V 5 bases and J 4 bases; bases outside gene matches: 9. The CDR3 nucleotides read TGTGCCAGCAGTCAGGATGGACAGGGCGGAGAGACCCAGTACTTC. Translated: CASSQDGQGGETQYF.

The V gene is TRBV27, the J gene TRBJ2-2; 8 positions match TRBD1. J lost 3 bases, V lost 6 bases, and 6 bases had no gene match. The CDR3 totals 15 residues. Germline CDR1 and CDR2: MNHEY and SMNVEV (reference sequence). CDR3 sequence reads: CASRQRQGYTGELFF. In nucleotides, the CDR3 is TGTGCCAGCAGGCAACGACAGGGGTACACCGGGGAGCTGTTTTTT.

Comments on this clone: The same CDR3 is also encoded by other DNA sequences in this sample. The V gene is TRBV5-1, the J gene TRBJ2-1, with 8 bases that match TRBD2. The length of the CDR3 is 15 residues. Germline V gene lookup returns CDR1 SGHRS and CDR2 YFSETQ. V dropped 2 bases and J dropped 3; count of bases not matched to a gene: 4. DNA for the CDR3: TGCGCCAGCAGCTTAGGACTAGCTGACTACAATGAGCAGTTCTTC. It yields the protein CASSLGLADYNEQFF.

This chain joins TRBV5-4 and TRBJ2-7; possibly TRBD1 for D (5 bases). Trimming cost V 4 bases and J 1 base, with 9 bases left between them. This CDR3 has 13 amino acids. Germline V lookup: CDR1 SGHNT, CDR2 YYREEE (reference sequence). The CDR3 DNA reads TGTGCCAGCAGCCTGCAGGGTTCCTACGAGCAGTACTTC. This translates into CASSLQGSYEQYF.

Of note for this clone: Other DNA sequences in this sample translate to the same CDR3. This chain uses TRBV5-1 with TRBJ1-2; unclear D gene. Germline assignment: CDR1 SGHRS and CDR2 YFSETQ. This CDR3 is built from 14 residues. Trimming pared 0 bases from V and 0 bases from J, leaving 6 bases between. The CDR3 protein is CASSLGQANYGYTF. CDR3 sequence (DNA): TGCGCCAGCAGCTTGGGGCAGGCTAACTATGGCTACACCTTC.